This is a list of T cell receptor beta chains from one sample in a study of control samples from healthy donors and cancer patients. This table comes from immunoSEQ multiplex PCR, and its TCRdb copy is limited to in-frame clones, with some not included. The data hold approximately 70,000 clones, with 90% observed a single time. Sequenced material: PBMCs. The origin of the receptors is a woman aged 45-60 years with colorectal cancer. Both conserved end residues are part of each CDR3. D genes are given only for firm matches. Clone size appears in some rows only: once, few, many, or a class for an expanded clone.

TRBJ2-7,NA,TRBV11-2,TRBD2,CASSPHIREGYEQYF,TGTGCCAGCAGCCCACATATACGGGAGGGCTACGAGCAGTACTTC
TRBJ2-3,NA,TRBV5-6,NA,CASSPRSPSTDTQYF,TGTGCCAGCAGCCCCCGCAGTCCAAGCACAGATACGCAGTATTTT
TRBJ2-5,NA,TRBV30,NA,CAWSVGAGYMETQYF,TGTGCCTGGAGTGTGGGGGCAGGGTATATGGAGACCCAGTACTTC
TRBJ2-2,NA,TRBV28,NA,CASGSRQDGSGELFF,TGTGCCAGCGGGTCGAGGCAGGATGGCTCCGGGGAGCTGTTTTTT
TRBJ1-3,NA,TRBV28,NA,CASRIRGPGNTIYF,TGTGCCAGCAGAATCCGGGGGCCTGGAAACACCATATATTTT
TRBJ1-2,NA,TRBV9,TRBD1,CASSLATGRNGYTF,TGTGCCAGCAGTCTAGCGACAGGGCGGAATGGCTACACCTTC
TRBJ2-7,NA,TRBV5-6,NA,CASSLAGGRYEQYF,TGTGCCAGCAGCTTGGCCGGGGGAAGGTACGAGCAGTACTTC
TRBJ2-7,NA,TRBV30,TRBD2,CAWSPSGGTYEQYF,TGTGCCTGGAGCCCTAGCGGGGGTACCTACGAGCAGTACTTC
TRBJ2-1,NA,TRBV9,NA,CASSVGGDSYNEQFF,TGTGCCAGCAGCGTAGGCGGAGACTCCTACAATGAGCAGTTCTTC
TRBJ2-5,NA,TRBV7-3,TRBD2,CASSLGLAEQETQYF,TGTGCCAGCAGCTTAGGGCTAGCGGAGCAAGAGACCCAGTACTTC
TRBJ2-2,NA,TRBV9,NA,CASSGLSGELFF,TGTGCCAGCAGCGGCTTATCCGGGGAGCTGTTTTTT
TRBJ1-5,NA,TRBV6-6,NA,CASSEGSSSNQPQHF,TGTGCCAGCAGTGAGGGAAGTTCGAGCAATCAGCCCCAGCATTTT
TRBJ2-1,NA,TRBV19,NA,CASTIIGGNGNEQFF,TGTGCCAGTACCATAATAGGGGGGAATGGCAATGAGCAGTTCTTC
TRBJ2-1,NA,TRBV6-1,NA,CASSEKDSHHYNEQFF,TGTGCCAGCAGTGAAAAGGATAGCCATCACTACAATGAGCAGTTCTTC
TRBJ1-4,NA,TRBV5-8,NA,CASGQGWTNEKLFF,TGTGCCAGCGGTCAAGGGTGGACTAATGAAAAACTGTTTTTT
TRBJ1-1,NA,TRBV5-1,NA,CASSLGMNTEAFF,TGCGCCAGCAGCTTGGGAATGAACACTGAAGCTTTCTTT
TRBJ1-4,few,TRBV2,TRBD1,CASSPPTGNNEKLFF,TGTGCCAGCAGTCCCCCGACAGGGAATAATGAAAAACTGTTTTTT